Reported below is one TCR beta chain. Its antigen is not identified. From germline, CDR1 is SGHVS and CDR2 FQNEAQ. Trimming cost V 5 bases and J 4 bases; bases outside gene matches: 5. This CDR3 region has 14 residues. This sample was taken from a study of T cell responses to AZD1222 COVID-19 vaccine. General study points: Repertoire samples came only from after the peak T cell response.

Generated by immunoSEQ multiplex PCR, the TCRdb table keeps only in-frame clones and is missing some. The data contain over 60,000 clones, 70% to 80% of them singletons. The chain is built from TRBV7-8 and TRBJ1-3; TRBD1 matches 7 bases. Sequencing used peripheral blood, obtained on day 0 of MenACWY control vaccination. The TCR comes from an adult in good health. CDR3 nucleotide sequence: TGTGCCAGCAGCCCCGGGACAGTAGGAAACACCATATATTTT. As protein: CASSPGTVGNTIYF.